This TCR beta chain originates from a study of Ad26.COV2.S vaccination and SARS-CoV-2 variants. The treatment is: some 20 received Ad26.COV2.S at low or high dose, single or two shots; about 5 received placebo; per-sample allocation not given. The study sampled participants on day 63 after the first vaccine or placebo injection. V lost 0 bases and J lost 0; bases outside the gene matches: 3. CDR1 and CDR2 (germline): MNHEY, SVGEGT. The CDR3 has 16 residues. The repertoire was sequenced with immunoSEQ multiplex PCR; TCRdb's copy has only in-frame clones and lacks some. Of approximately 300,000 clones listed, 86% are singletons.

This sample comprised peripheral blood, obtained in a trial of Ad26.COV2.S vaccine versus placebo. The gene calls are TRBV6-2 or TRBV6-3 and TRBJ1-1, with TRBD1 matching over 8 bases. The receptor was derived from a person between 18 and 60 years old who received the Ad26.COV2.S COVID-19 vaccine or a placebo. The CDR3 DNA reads TGTGCCAGCAGTTACTCTAGACAGGGGATGAACACTGAAGCTTTCTTT. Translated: CASSYSRQGMNTEAFF.